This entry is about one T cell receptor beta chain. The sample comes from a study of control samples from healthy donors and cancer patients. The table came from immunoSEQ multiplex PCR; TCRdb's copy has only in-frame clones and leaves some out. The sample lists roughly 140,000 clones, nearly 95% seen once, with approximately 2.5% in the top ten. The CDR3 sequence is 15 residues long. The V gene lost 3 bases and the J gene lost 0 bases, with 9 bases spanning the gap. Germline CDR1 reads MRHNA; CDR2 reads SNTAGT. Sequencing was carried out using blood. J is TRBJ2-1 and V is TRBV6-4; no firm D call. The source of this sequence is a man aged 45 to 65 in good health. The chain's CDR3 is CASSEGQSSYNEQFF. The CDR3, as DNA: TGTGCCAGCAGTGAAGGGCAGAGCTCCTACAATGAGCAGTTCTTC.